The sequence of this TCR beta chain was determined in a study of long-term antiretroviral therapy in people with HIV (dated by TCRdb to between 2020 and 2023). In the study overall: The earliest samples were collected approximately a decade before the 2015 WHO recommendation for immediate ART, a period when ART was typically delayed until CD4 counts fell. Among the 25 to 30 participants with HIV, eleven were female. No cross-contamination during QIAcube processing turned up in test extractions that ran a monoclonal T-cell line alongside more than 30 polyclonal samples. From some 33 adults with confirmed HIV infection, the cohort provided fewer than 200 cryopreserved PBMC samples, gathered serially across a mean of around 6 years (range 1-12). Whether ART initiation and durable HIV suppression were associated with changes in peripheral blood TRB repertoire composition and diversity was tested in a retrospective serial study.

About this clone itself: The antigen it recognizes is unknown. No much larger clone is present one base from it, and per-base qualities are unavailable.

The immunoSEQ hsTCRB v3.0 assay was used at survey level resolution to sequence the TRB variable region. The targeted TRB sequencing depth was about 35,000-55,000 T-cell genomes per sample. Pooled TRB libraries were sequenced on an Illumina MiSeq with a v3 150-cycle kit. As for the authors' bioinformatics: Repertoire analysis was performed in R inside a reproducible Nextflow workflow that covered QC, data transformation and analysis. LymphoSeq2, an R package for exploring AIRR-Seq data, was used to implement custom analyses. A few samples yielding fewer than 5000 total TRB sequences were excluded, leaving 188 analyzed HIV repertoires. Among the approximately 190 retained HIV repertoires, more than 55 were collected before ART initiation and 120 to 140 after ART initiation. Repertoires were downsampled to 5000 TRB nucleotide sequences, and summary statistics were averaged over 100 downsampling iterations. The analysis kept only TRB sequences whose CDR3 regions were at least seven amino acids long. Two measures captured diversity: a Shannon entropy-derived clonality score and the Gini coefficient. In the repertoire networks, any two of the top 5000 CDR3 amino acid sequences were linked whenever the two sequences differed by an edit distance of one. For TRB CDR3 amino acid sequences, GLIPH2 was used to predict antigen specificity groups and MHC restriction. To flag known CMV, EBV, HIV or tissue antigen associations, CDR3 amino acid sequences were matched against VDJdb and McPAS-TCR. Pre-ART, post-ART and control groups were compared with Wilcoxon signed-rank tests and Holm-Bonferroni correction. Drawn from immuneACCESS, this table holds only the in-frame rearrangements with V and J called that TCRdb kept. Clones are partly lost; checked studies trace under half to an unresolved V gene and leave the rest unexplained. D and trimming come from the DNA, and the V and J calls and clone size come from that table. The sample records approximately 47,000 clones, roughly four fifths of which are singletons. The top ten constitute around 3.2% of the sample.

The investigation overall reported the following: Since PBMC availability was limited, sequencing covered only the TCR beta chain, with no alpha chain pairing. The samples span the years 2004 to 2017, and the ART regimens used at that time may not be as effective as current regimens. The repertoire was dominated across all time points by expanded TRB clones identified before ART initiation, although this dominance was seen to fluctuate and to decrease in many PLHIV after ART. Inferences about post-ART repertoire changes are limited because no data were available on ART adherence, viral resistance or therapy changes. Because pre-ART samples had limited cell numbers, profiling was done on unsorted PBMC rather than on sorted CD4+ and CD8+ T cells. HIV repertoires had narrower CDR3 length ranges than controls, and the network structure suggested an antigen-experienced repertoire that shifted only slightly toward naive after ART. Starting ART was linked to a significant rise in TRB diversity, yet even with long-term ART the diversity remained significantly lower than in transplant donor controls.

The CDR3 sequence holds 18 residues, the cysteine and phenylalanine included. CDR3 DNA only is kept here, 54 bases in frame from base 1. The germline ends are 18 bases apart after V is trimmed by 0 bases and J by 0 bases. Via the germline V gene, CDR1 is LGHNA and CDR2 YSLEER. To be included, a participant needed at least one PBMC sample from before ART initiation plus at least two post-ART samples. Treatment was received in the United States of America by all participants with HIV. Before DNA extraction, cryopreserved samples containing about 0.9-11 million PBMC were thawed and washed. At the time of the earliest PBMC sample, participants with HIV were aged between roughly 20 and 60 years. Each participant contributed PBMC samples from 1-4 timepoints before ART initiation and 2-8 timepoints after ART initiation, with a median of 7 samples. For every participant, serial HIV viral load, CD4+ T-cell count, ART history and demographic data were obtained. A Qiagen kit on a QIAcube was used to extract genomic DNA from unsorted PBMC, with samples processed in batches of 12.

Specimen: unsorted PBMCs, collected 0.8 years after starting antiretroviral therapy. This TCR derives from a woman in her late teens or twenties with HIV. The sequence joins TRBV4-3 to TRBJ2-7, with a tentative D gene TRBD2 over 6 matching bases. This receptor carries the CDR3 CASSQDLLGGLLSYEQYF. In nucleotide form, the sequence is TGCGCCAGCAGCCAAGACCTTCTGGGGGGACTCCTCTCCTACGAGCAGTACTTC.